This TCR beta chain was sequenced for a study of cytomegalovirus exposure and HLA in healthy donors. A single count supports this clone. Antigen: not known. 60 Vbeta and 13 Jbeta primers were used in PCR. Clones were read by immunoSEQ multiplex PCR, and TCRdb kept only the in-frame ones, dropping some. The repertoire holds around 130,000 clones, with roughly four fifths as singletons. Findings and caveats of the study: Presence/absence analyses rested on an assumption that sequencing depth was roughly uniform across donors.

The source material was PBMCs. The sequence came from a woman aged 45-65 years in good health and CMV-seropositive.

The CDR3 region is CASSLTGSPSGANVLTF. As DNA, the CDR3 is TGTGCCAGCAGCCTTACAGGGTCCCCCTCTGGGGCCAACGTCCTGACTTTC. The chain recombines TRBV11-2 with TRBJ2-6; D is perhaps TRBD1 (6 bases). Germline CDR1 is SGHAT and CDR2 is FQNNGV. CDR3 length equals 17 residues. V lost 5 bases, J lost 0 bases, and 14 bases lay in between.